Listed below are T cell receptor beta chains from one sample, sequenced in a study of human T cells and chemical hapten exposure. Via MiXCR, TCRdb re-called the RACE reads, giving one row per CDR3 protein. The repertoire consists of 35,000 to 50,000 distinct CDR3 sequences, with 3.5% to 4.5% occurring once and the leading ten covering under 2%. Input material: whole blood. The source is a female donor in good health. Some clones in this sample may be carry-over from other donors' samples. Each CDR3 is given without its conserved first and last residue. Each record gives: V gene, J gene, CDR3 protein.

TRBV27,TRBJ1-2,ASSGGFGYT
TRBV19,TRBJ1-5,ASSIDALLQPQH
TRBV7-2,TRBJ2-1,ASSLVVSSGGVRNEQF
TRBV30,TRBJ2-2,AWSAYLLNTGELF
TRBV6-5,TRBJ2-5,ASSYSGGETQY
TRBV25-1,TRBJ1-2,ASSEGRNYGYT
TRBV5-6,TRBJ2-7,ASSLTGTKSYEQY
TRBV5-1,TRBJ2-7,ASSPTARGEQY
TRBV7-2,TRBJ1-1,ASSQIQGKAF
TRBV12-3/TRBV12-4,TRBJ2-1,ASSLEVDEQF
TRBV3-1,TRBJ2-7,ASSQSVRDLGEQY
TRBV7-2,TRBJ2-3,ASSLPEPSDTQY
TRBV30,TRBJ2-7,AWSVTVSYEQY
TRBV10-3,TRBJ2-3,AISVQGNTDTQY
TRBV12-3/TRBV12-4,TRBJ1-5,ASSAYHQGPGGYQPQH
TRBV4-3,TRBJ2-1,ASSQVVLAGHNEQF
TRBV3-1,TRBJ2-1,ASSLAWGRYNEQF
TRBV9,TRBJ2-6,ASSVESSPGANVLT
TRBV7-9,TRBJ2-2,ASSLPGRGRTGELF
TRBV12-3/TRBV12-4,TRBJ2-3,ASSLWWGGEGGTQY